Sequencing of this T cell receptor (beta chain) was carried out in a study of CD8 T cells in Susac syndrome. Age- and sex-matched healthy donors served as the control group. This clonotype has a single count. After extraction with the RNeasy kit, roughly 0.45 to 1 ug of the RNA was reverse transcribed using random hexamers. TCRdb ran MiXCR on the immunoSEQ multiplex PCR reads and lists one entry per CDR3 protein. The profile shows roughly 200,000 distinct CDR3 sequences, roughly 96% of them singletons. This clonotype was sampled from a human donor in good health. What was sequenced was CD4+ T cells from PBMCs.

CDR3 DNA sequence: TGCGCCAGCAGCCAAGATTTCGGGGGCGGCTACACCTTC. Protein: CASSQDFGGGYTF. V and J are TRBV4-3 and TRBJ1-2, with D maybe TRBD1 (6 bases). V lost 0 bases to trimming and J lost 8 bases, with 10 bases between them. This CDR3 has 13 amino acids. Germline CDR1 and CDR2: LGHNA and YSLEER.